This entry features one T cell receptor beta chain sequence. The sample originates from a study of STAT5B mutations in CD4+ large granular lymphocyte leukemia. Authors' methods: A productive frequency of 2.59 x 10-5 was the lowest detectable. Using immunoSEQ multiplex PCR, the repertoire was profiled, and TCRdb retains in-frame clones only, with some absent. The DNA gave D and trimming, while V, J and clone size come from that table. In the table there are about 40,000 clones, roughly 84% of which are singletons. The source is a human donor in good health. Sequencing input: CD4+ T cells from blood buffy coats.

In DNA form, the CDR3 reads TGTGCCAGCAGCGTTCTGGGGGCGCGTTCCGGGGCCAACGTCCTGACTTTC. This encodes CASSVLGARSGANVLTF. The V call is TRBV7-3, the J call TRBJ2-6; maybe TRBD1 (6 bases). The germline V and J ends were trimmed by 5 bases and 4 bases, with 18 bases remaining between them. The CDR3 sequence is 17 residues long. The germline V gene has CDR1 SGHTA and CDR2 FQGTGA.